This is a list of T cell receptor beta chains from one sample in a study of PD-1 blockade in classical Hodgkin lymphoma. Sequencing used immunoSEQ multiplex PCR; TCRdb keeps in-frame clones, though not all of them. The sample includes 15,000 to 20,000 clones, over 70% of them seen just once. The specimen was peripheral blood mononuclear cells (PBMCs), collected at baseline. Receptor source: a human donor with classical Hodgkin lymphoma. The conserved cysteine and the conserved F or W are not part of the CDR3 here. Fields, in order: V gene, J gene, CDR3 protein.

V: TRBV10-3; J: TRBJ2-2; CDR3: AIRRTGANTGELF
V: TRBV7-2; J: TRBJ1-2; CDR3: ASSLNNNYGYT
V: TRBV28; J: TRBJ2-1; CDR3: ASSHGTSGRAVYNEQF
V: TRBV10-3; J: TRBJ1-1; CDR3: AISANTEAF
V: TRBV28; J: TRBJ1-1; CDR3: AARGGDTEAF
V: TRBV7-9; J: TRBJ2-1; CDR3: ASSLAGSGANDEQF
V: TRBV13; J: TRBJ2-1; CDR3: ASSLPPGWGSGNEQF
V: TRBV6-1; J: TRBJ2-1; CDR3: ASTRGTGPLNEQF
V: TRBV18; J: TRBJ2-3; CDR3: ASSTIDSADTQY
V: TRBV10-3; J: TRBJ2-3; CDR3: AISETNILAGVAQY
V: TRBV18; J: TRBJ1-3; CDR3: ASRATGSDTIY
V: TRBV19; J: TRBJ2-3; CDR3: ASSIGRAYSTDTQY
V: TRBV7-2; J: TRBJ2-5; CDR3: ASSSRSGGSTETQY
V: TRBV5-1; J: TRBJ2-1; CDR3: ASFRGRDVTYNEQF
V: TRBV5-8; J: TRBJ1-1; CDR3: ASSRRDRVAEAF
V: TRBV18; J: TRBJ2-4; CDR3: ASSPYPTGVGAKNIQY
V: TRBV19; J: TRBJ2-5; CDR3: ASSTSDTETQY
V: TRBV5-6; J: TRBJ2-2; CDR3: ASSLGQNTGELF
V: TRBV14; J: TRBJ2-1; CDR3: ASSQQIYNEQF
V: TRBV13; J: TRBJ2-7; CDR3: ASSLGLAEAYEQY
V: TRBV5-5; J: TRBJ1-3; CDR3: ASSLADTSGNTIY
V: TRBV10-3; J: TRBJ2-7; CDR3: AISELGQGTSYEQY
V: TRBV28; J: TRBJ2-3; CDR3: ASSRPRDRDPSATQY
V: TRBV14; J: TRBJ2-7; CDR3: ASSVRDSRSYEQY
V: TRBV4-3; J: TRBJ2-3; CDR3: ASSQDELAGGDTQY
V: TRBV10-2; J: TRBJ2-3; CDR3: ASSVGLAGGPDTQY
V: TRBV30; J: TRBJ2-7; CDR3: AWSADRGAYEQY
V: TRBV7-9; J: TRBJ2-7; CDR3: ASSPRVHGSYEQY
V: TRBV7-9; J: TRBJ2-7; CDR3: AAGLAYDEQY
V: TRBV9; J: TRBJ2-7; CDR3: ASSPGQGVPSYEQY
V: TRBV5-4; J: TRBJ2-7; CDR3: ASSTSATGYEEQH
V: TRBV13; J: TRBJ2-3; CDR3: ASGPRGLAGGPIRRDTQY
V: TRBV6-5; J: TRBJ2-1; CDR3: ASRGGPLNEQF
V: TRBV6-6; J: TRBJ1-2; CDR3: ASSYPMGTGGGYT
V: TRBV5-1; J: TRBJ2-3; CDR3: ASSPLAGGVTDTQY
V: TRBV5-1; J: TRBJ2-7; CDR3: ASSLAGRSEQY
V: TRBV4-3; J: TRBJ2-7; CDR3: ASSRGTSGTYEQY
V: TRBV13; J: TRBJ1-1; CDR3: ASSFYTEAF
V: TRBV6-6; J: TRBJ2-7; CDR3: ASSIRDRGLEQY
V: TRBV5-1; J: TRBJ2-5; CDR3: ASSGLLETQY
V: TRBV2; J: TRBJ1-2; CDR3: ASSGDRMTYGYT
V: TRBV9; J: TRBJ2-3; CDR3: ASRPIAGADTQY
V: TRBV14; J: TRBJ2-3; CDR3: ASSQGDSGGADTQY